This T cell receptor beta chain appears in the sequencing data of a study of blood T cell repertoires in COVID-19 (dated by TCRdb to between 2020 and 2021). In the study overall: Samples from collaborators originated in the United States, Italy and Spain and spanned both the acute and convalescent phases of COVID-19. The material from the prospective study consisted of cDNA or gDNA derived from T cells, B-cell-depleted T cells, or PBMCs. Deeply sampled blood TCRbeta repertoires from subjects exposed to, actively infected with, or recovered from COVID-19 were included in the dataset. The repertoires were released in a freely available public database meant as a resource for research on the immune response to SARS-CoV-2. Samples came from the ongoing ImmuneRACE study (first 160 participants) plus 1,254 subjects from 6 global collaborators. Sample metadata almost always included a de-identified subject ID, COVID-19 status, age in years and sex. Where HLA class I and class II types were available, the types were taken from metadata supplied by the sample provider, not from assay-based typing. The paper as a whole reports these results and caveats: Clinical and demographic metadata were provided uncurated, with the amount varying by source and participant.

This clone was observed a handful of times. Which antigen it targets is not known. Per-base quality was not reported, and no clone a single base away is much larger than it. The collaborating institutions used their own protocols to collect whole blood in K2EDTA tubes. For TCRbeta analysis, collaborator samples were shipped as frozen whole blood, as isolated PBMCs, or as DNA extracted from either sample type. There are 16 amino acids in the CDR3, from cysteine to phenylalanine inclusive. CDR3 DNA only is kept here, 48 bases in frame from base 1. Trimming leaves V shorter by 5 bases and J shorter by 5 bases, with the junction holding 14 bases beyond the gene matches. According to the germline V gene (reference sequence), CDR1 reads MNHEY and CDR2 reads SMNVEV. TCRbeta CDR3 regions were amplified from genomic DNA using the immunoSEQ Assay, a bias-controlled multiplex PCR. Per the source publication's procedure: Within the assay, amplification of reference gene primers was used to estimate how many nucleated cells each sample contained. To quantify the absolute abundance of each unique TCRbeta CDR3 rearrangement, sequence reads were collapsed and filtered. Productive Simpson clonality was computed per sample as the square root of Simpson's diversity index over productive rearrangements. The immuneACCESS repertoire file appears here via TCRdb, limited to in-frame rearrangements. These files lack a portion of the clones; in checked studies, under half of the deficit traces to unresolved V genes, and the cause of the others is not known. The DNA gave D and trimming, while V, J and clone size come from that table. Present in this sample are about 200,000 clones, over 75% of which were seen just once. The top ten constitute approximately 4.8% of the sample.

The TCR originated in a man in his fifties or sixties with acute or convalescent COVID-19. This chain joins TRBV27 to TRBJ1-1; the junction holds 7 bases that match TRBD1. The sample comprised peripheral blood. The nucleotides are TGTGCCAGCAGTGCCTTGCCCCAGGGGGTCCGTACTGAAGCTTTCTTT. Translated, this is CASSALPQGVRTEAFF.